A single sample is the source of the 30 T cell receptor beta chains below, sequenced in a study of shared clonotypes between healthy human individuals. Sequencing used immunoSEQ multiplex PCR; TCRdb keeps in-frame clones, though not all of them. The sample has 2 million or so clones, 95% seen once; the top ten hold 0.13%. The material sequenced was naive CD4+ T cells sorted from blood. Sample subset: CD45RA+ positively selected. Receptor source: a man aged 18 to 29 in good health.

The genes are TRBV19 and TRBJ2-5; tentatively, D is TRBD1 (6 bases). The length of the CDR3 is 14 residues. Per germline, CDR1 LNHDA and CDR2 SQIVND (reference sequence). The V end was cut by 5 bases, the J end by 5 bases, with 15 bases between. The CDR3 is CASSLPNQGETQYF. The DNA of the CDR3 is TGTGCCAGTAGTCTCCCGAATCAGGGGGAGACCCAGTACTTC.

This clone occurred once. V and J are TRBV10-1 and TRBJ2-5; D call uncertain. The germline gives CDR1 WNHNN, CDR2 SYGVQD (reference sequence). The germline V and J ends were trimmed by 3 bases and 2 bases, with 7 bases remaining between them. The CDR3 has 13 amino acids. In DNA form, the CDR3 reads TGCGCCAGCAGTGACGGTTCTCAAGAGACCCAGTACTTC. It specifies CASSDGSQETQYF.

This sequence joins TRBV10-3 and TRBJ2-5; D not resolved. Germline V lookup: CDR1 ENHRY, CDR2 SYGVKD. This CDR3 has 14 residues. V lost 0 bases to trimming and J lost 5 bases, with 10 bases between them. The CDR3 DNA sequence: TGTGCCATCAGTGAGTCGAACGTCCGGGAGACCCAGTACTTC. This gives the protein CAISESNVRETQYF.

The CDR3: CASSQQGRNYEQYF. The CDR3 bases are TGTGCCAGCAGCCAACAGGGGAGGAACTACGAGCAGTACTTC. The genes are TRBV4-2 and TRBJ2-7; D may correspond to TRBD1 or TRBD2 (6 bases each). Looked up from germline, CDR1 is LGHNA and CDR2 is YNFKEQ. CDR3 length equals 14 residues. The germline V and J ends were trimmed by 2 bases and 3 bases, with 11 bases remaining between them.

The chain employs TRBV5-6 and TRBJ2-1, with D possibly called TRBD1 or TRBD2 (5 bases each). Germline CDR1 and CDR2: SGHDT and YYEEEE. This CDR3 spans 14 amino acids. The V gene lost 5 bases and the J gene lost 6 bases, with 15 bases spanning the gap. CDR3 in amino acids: CASSFGVRGNEQFF. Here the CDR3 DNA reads TGTGCCAGCAGTTTCGGGGTTAGGGGCAATGAGCAGTTCTTC.

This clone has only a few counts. This chain's CDR3 is CAIRDFVWTSGRYEQYF. The CDR3 DNA reads TGTGCCATCAGAGACTTTGTTTGGACTAGCGGACGCTACGAGCAGTACTTC. V usage is TRBV10-3 and J usage is TRBJ2-7, with 10 bases that match TRBD2. The ends lost 6 bases at V and 3 bases at J; junction bases unmatched: 14. Germline loops: CDR1 ENHRY, CDR2 SYGVKD. The CDR3 contains 17 residues.

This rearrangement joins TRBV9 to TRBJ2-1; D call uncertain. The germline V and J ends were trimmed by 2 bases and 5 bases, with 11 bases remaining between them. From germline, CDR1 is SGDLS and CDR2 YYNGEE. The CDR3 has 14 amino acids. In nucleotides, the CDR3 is TGTGCCAGCAGCGTTGGCCCTGGGAACAATGAGCAGTTCTTC. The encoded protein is CASSVGPGNNEQFF.

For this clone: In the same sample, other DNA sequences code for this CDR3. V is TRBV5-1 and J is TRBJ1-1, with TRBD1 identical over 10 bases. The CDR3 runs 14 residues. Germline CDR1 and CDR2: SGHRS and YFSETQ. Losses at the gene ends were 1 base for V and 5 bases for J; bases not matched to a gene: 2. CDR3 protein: CASSLRDRGTEAFF. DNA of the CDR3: TGCGCCAGCAGCTTGAGGGACAGGGGTACTGAAGCTTTCTTT.

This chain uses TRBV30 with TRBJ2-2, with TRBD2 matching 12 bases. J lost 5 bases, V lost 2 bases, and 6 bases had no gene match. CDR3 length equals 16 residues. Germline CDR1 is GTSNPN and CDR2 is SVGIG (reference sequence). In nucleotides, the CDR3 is TGTGCCTGGAGTATCCCCGGGACTAGCGGGACCGGGGAGCTGTTTTTT. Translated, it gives CAWSIPGTSGTGELFF.

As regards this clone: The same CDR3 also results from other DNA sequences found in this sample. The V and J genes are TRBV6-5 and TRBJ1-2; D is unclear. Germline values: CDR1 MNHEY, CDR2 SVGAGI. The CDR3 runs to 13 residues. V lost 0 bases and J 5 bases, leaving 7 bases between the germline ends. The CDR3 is CASSYSRGYGYTF. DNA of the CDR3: TGTGCCAGCAGTTACTCCCGGGGATATGGCTACACCTTC.

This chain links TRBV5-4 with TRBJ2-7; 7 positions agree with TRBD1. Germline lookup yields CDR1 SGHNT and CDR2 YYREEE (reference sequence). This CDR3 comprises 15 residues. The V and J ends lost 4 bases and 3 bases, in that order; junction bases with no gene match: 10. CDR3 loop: CASSAVGDSGYEQYF. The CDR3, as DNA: TGTGCCAGCAGCGCCGTGGGGGACAGCGGCTACGAGCAGTACTTC.

DNA of the CDR3: TGTGCCAGCACCCAGGGGCTATGGGGGGACTATGGCTACACCTTC. This encodes CASTQGLWGDYGYTF. The chain has TRBV6-1 and TRBJ1-2, with D maybe TRBD1 (6 bases). The germline V gene has CDR1 MNHNS and CDR2 SASEGT. V lost 7 bases, J lost 3 bases, and 18 bases lay in between. The CDR3 runs to 15 residues.

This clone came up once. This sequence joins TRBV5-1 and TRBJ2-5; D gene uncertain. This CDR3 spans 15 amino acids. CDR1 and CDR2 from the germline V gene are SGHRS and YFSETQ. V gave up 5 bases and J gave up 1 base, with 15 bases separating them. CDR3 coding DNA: TGCGCCAGCAGTAACATACCCGGCTCCCAAGAGACCCAGTACTTC. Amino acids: CASSNIPGSQETQYF.

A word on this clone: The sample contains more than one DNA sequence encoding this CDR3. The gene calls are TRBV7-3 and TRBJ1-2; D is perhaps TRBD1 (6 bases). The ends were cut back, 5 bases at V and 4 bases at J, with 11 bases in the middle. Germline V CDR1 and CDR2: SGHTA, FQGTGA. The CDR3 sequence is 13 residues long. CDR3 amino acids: CASSLQGGYGYTF. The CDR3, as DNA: TGTGCCAGCAGCCTACAGGGTGGCTATGGCTACACCTTC.

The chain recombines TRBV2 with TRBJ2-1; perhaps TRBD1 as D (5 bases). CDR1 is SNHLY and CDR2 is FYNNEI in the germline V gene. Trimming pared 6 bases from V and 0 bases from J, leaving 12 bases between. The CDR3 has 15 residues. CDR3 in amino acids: CASRARQSSYNEQFF. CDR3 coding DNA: TGTGCCAGCAGGGCCAGACAGAGCTCCTACAATGAGCAGTTCTTC. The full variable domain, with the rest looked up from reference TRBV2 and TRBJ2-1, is EPEVTQTPSHQVTQMGQEVILRCVPISNHLYFYWYRQILGQKVEFLVSFYNNEISEKSEIFDDQFSVERPDGSNFTLKIRSTKLEDSAMYFCASRARQSSYNEQFFGPGTRLTVL.

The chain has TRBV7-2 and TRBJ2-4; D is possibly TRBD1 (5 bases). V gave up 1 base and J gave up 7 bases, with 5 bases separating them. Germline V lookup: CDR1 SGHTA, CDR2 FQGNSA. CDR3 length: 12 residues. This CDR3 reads CASSLDRNIQYF. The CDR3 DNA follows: TGTGCCAGCAGCTTAGACAGGAACATTCAGTACTTC.

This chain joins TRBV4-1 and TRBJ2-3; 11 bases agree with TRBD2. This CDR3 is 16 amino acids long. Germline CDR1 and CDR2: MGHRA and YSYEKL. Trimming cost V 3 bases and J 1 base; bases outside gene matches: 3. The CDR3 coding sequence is TGCGCCAGCAGCCAGGGACTAGCGGACCGCACAGATACGCAGTATTTT. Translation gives CASSQGLADRTDTQYF.

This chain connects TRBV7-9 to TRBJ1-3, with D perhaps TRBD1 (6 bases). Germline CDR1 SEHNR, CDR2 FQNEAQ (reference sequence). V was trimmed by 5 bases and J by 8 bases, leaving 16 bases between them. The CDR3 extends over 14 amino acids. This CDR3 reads CASSPEGQLDTIYF. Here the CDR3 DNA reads TGTGCCAGCAGCCCCGAAGGACAGCTGGACACCATATATTTT.

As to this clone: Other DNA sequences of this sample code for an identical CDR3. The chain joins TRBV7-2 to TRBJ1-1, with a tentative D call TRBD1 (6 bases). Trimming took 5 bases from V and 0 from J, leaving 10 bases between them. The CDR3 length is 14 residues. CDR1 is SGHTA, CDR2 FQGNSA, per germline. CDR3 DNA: TGTGCCAGCAGCGTAACAGGGTTGAACACTGAAGCTTTCTTT. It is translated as CASSVTGLNTEAFF.

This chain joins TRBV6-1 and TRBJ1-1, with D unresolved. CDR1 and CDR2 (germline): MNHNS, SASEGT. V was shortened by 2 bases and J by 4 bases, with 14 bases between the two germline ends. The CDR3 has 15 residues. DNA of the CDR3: TGTGCCAGCAGTGAATCAATACTGGGTTCCACTGAAGCTTTCTTT. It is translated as CASSESILGSTEAFF.

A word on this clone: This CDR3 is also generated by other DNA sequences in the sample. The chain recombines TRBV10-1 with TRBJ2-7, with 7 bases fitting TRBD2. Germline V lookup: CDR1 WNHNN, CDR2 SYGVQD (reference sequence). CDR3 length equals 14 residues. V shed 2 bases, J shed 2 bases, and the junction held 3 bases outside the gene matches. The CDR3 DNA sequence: TGCGCCAGCAGTGAGGCTAGCGGACCCTACGAGCAGTACTTC. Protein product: CASSEASGPYEQYF.

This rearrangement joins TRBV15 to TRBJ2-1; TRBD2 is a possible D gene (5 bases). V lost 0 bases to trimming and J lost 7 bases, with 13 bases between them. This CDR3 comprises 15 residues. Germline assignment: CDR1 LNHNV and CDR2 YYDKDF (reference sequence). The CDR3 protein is CATSRDRLAANEQFF. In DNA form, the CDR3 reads TGTGCCACCAGCAGAGATAGGCTAGCTGCGAATGAGCAGTTCTTC.

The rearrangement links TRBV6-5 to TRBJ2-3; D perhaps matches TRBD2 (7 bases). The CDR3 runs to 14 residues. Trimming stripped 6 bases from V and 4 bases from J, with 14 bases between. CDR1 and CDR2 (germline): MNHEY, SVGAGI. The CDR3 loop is CASRFTGGSDTQYF. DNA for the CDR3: TGTGCCAGCAGGTTCACGGGGGGCTCAGATACGCAGTATTTT.

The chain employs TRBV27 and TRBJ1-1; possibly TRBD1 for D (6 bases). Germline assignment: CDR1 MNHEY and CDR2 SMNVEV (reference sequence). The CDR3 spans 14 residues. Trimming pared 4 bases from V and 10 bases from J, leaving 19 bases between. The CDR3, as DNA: TGTGCCAGCAGTTCTGTTGCCGGGACAAAGGGAGCTTTCTTT. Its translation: CASSSVAGTKGAFF.

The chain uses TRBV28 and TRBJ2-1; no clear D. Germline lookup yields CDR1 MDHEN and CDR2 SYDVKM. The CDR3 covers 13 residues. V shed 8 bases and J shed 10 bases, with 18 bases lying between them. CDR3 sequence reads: CASHGSAALEQFF. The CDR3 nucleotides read TGTGCCAGCCACGGCAGCGCGGCTCTGGAGCAGTTCTTC.

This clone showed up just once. Here the CDR3 reads CASSRTGGGSNQPQHF. CDR3 bases: TGTGCCAGCTCACGAACAGGGGGTGGAAGCAATCAGCCCCAGCATTTT. The genes are TRBV18 and TRBJ1-5, with TRBD1 identical over 8 bases. Germline V CDR1 and CDR2: KGHSH, LQKENI. The CDR3 extends over 16 amino acids. Trimming at V came to 4 bases and at J to 1 base, leaving 6 bases not matched to a gene.

The CDR3: CASSRRQANSPLHF. The CDR3 bases are TGTGCCAGTAGTAGAAGACAGGCTAATTCACCCCTCCACTTT. The chain uses TRBV19 and TRBJ1-6; tentative D call: TRBD1 (6 bases). CDR3 length equals 14 residues. The germline V and J ends were trimmed by 4 bases and 6 bases, with 10 bases remaining between them. Per the germline V gene, CDR1 is LNHDA and CDR2 is SQIVND (reference sequence). The variable domain in full, with the rest retrieved from reference TRBV19 and TRBJ1-6, is DGGITQSPKYLFRKEGQNVTLSCEQNLNHDAMYWYRQDPGQGLRLIYYSQIVNDFQKGDIAEGYSVSREKKESFPLTVTSAQKNPTAFYLCASSRRQANSPLHFGNGTRLTVT.

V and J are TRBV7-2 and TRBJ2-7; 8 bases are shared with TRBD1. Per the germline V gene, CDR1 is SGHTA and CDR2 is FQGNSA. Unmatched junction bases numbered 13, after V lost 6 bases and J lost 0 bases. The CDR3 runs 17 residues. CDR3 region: CASRPPPDREFSYEQYF. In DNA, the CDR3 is TGTGCCAGCAGGCCTCCCCCGGACAGGGAGTTCTCCTACGAGCAGTACTTC.

The CDR3 DNA reads TGTGCCACCCTGGGGTCGGGACAGCAAGCTTTCTTT. This gives the protein CATLGSGQQAFF. This chain joins TRBV10-3 and TRBJ1-1; 7 bases agree with TRBD1. Per the germline V gene, CDR1 is ENHRY and CDR2 is SYGVKD. CDR3 size: 12 residues. V lost 10 bases to trimming and J lost 9 bases; unmatched junction nucleotides: 11.

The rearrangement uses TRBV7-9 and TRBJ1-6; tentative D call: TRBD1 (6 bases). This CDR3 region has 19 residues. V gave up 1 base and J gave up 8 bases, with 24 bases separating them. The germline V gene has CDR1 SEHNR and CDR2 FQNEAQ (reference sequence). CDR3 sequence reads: CASSLEAWGGLALHSPLHF. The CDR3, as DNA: TGTGCCAGCAGCTTAGAGGCTTGGGGGGGCCTCGCCCTACATTCACCCCTCCACTTT.